The 18 T cell receptor beta chains below come from one sample, sequenced in a study of naive and memory T cell subsets. Study-level results: Possibly reflecting memory cells re-expressing CD45RA, a few larger clonotypes occurred in naive repertoires, especially CD8.

Both TRBC1 and TRBC2 were covered by a beta constant-region primer of two equimolar oligonucleotides. Four rounds of PCR amplified the ligated cDNA using nested alpha and beta constant-region primers plus SP2. TCRdb redid the calling of the UMI-ligation and nested PCR reads with MiXCR, one entry per CDR3 protein. The top ten hold 0.5% to 0.75% of the sample, which has over 110,000 distinct CDR3 sequences, about 20% seen once. These TCRs' antigens remain unknown. The sequenced sample consisted of naive CD8+ T cells from blood. All receptors come from a human donor in good health.

The genes are TRBV7-9 and TRBJ2-1, with TRBD2 identical over 10 bases. After removal of 5 bases from V and 4 bases from J, the junction contained 5 bases not matched to a gene. The germline gives CDR1 SEHNR, CDR2 FQNEAQ (reference sequence). The CDR3 totals 15 residues. The CDR3 sequence: CASSVTSGAYNEQFF. In DNA, the CDR3 is TGTGCCAGCAGCGTTACTAGCGGGGCTTACAATGAGCAGTTCTTC. The full variable domain, its missing parts supplied by reference TRBV7-9 and TRBJ2-1, is DTGVSQNPRHKITKRGQNVTFRCDPISEHNRLYWYRQTLGQGPEFLTYFQNEAQLEKSRLLSDRFSAERPKGSFSTLEIQRTEQGDSAMYLCASSVTSGAYNEQFFGPGTRLTVL.

This rearrangement joins TRBV12-3 or TRBV12-4 to TRBJ1-2, with 7 bases fitting TRBD1. The CDR3 is 14 amino acids. With V trimmed by 5 bases and J by 4 bases, 7 bases remained unmatched. Here the CDR3 reads CASSPPDRAYGYTF. The CDR3 nucleotides read TGTGCCAGCAGTCCCCCCGACAGGGCCTATGGCTACACCTTC.

In this sample, this clonotype turned up a few times. The J gene is TRBJ2-5, the V gene TRBV20-1; the D gene is possibly TRBD2 (5 bases). The germline V gene has CDR1 DFQATT and CDR2 SNEGSKA (reference sequence). Trimming took 0 bases from V and 5 from J, leaving 16 bases between them. This CDR3 contains 15 residues. Here the CDR3 reads CSARDWLAVDETQYF. The CDR3, as DNA: TGCAGTGCTAGAGATTGGCTAGCAGTAGACGAGACCCAGTACTTC.

This clonotype appeared a few times. The rearrangement uses TRBV29-1 and TRBJ2-1; D possibly corresponds to TRBD1 (6 bases). Germline V gene sequence: CDR1 SQVTM, CDR2 ANQGSEA. This CDR3 is 14 amino acids long. The V and J ends lost 2 bases and 5 bases respectively, with 13 bases between them. The CDR3 is CSVEPWDTNNEQFF. The CDR3 DNA sequence: TGCAGCGTTGAACCCTGGGACACTAACAATGAGCAGTTCTTC.

This clonotype came up a few times. The chain uses TRBV6-9 and TRBJ1-2, with D possibly TRBD1 on 5 matching bases. This CDR3 has 15 residues. The V end lost 1 base, the J end lost 2 bases, and 11 bases lay between the germline ends. The germline V gene encodes CDR1 MNHGY and CDR2 SVAAGI. This CDR3 reads CASSYLGRSNYGYTF. CDR3 nucleotide sequence: TGTGCCAGCAGTTATTTGGGGCGCAGCAACTATGGCTACACCTTC.

V gene TRBV27 combines with J gene TRBJ2-5; D is perhaps TRBD1 (6 bases). The CDR3 covers 14 residues. V dropped 6 bases and J dropped 0 bases, with 11 bases sitting between them. The germline V gene has CDR1 MNHEY and CDR2 SMNVEV (reference sequence). For the CDR3, the DNA is TGTGCCAGCAGCCCAGGGGTATACCAAGAGACCCAGTACTTC. Its translation is CASSPGVYQETQYF.

The rearrangement links TRBV9 to TRBJ2-1; D is possibly TRBD1 (6 bases). This CDR3 is built from 16 residues. Germline assignment: CDR1 SGDLS and CDR2 YYNGEE. The V end lost 0 bases, the J end lost 0 bases, and 10 bases lay between the germline ends. CDR3 sequence: CASSVATGSSYNEQFF. In DNA, the CDR3 is TGTGCCAGCAGCGTAGCTACAGGGAGCTCCTACAATGAGCAGTTCTTC.

The sample holds one count of this clonotype. The V call is TRBV13, the J call TRBJ2-7; 14 bases are a match to TRBD2. Trimming removed 5 bases from V and 7 bases from J; junction bases left unmatched: 10. Germline CDR1 reads PRHDT; CDR2 reads FYEKMQ (reference sequence). The CDR3 has 16 residues. The CDR3 DNA sequence: TGTGCCAGCAGCGATCCATCCGGGACTAGCGGGAGTGAGCAGTACTTC. Its translation is CASSDPSGTSGSEQYF.

V and J are TRBV27 and TRBJ1-2; 9 bases line up with TRBD1. J gave up 8 bases and V 5 bases, and 6 bases lay outside the gene matches. From germline, CDR1 is MNHEY and CDR2 SMNVEV (reference sequence). This CDR3 has 13 residues. As DNA, the CDR3 is TGTGCCAGCAGTCTAGGGACAGGGTTAGGCTACACCTTC. This gives the protein CASSLGTGLGYTF.

This clonotype was seen repeatedly, ten times or more. The V and J genes are TRBV28 and TRBJ2-5; 12 bases match TRBD2. The CDR3 is 15 residues long. The junction had 4 bases not matched to a gene; V was cut back by 6 bases and J by 2 bases. CDR1 is MDHEN, CDR2 SYDVKM, per germline. The CDR3 coding sequence is TGTGCCAGCAGCCTTGGACTAGCGGGACAAGAGACCCAGTACTTC. Translating it yields CASSLGLAGQETQYF.

J is TRBJ2-2 and V is TRBV4-1; D ambiguous. The length of the CDR3 is 12 residues. V lost 5 bases, J lost 8 bases, and 9 bases lay in between. Germline CDR1 MGHRA, CDR2 YSYEKL. The CDR3 region is CASSSPGGELFF. In DNA form, the CDR3 reads TGCGCCAGCAGCTCCCCCGGGGGGGAGCTGTTTTTT.

V gene TRBV20-1 combines with J gene TRBJ2-3, with D possibly being TRBD2 (5 bases). The CDR3 extends over 15 amino acids. Germline CDR1 DFQATT, CDR2 SNEGSKA (reference sequence). Trimming removed 0 bases at V and 2 bases at J, with 12 bases between. The CDR3 sequence: CSARDYVASTDTQYF. The DNA for the CDR3 is TGCAGTGCTAGAGATTACGTAGCGTCCACAGATACGCAGTATTTT.

This clonotype came up a few times. J is TRBJ1-5 and V is TRBV12-5, with 9 nucleotides matching TRBD1. Germline V gives CDR1 LGHNT, CDR2 FRNRAP. This CDR3 has 15 residues. V trimming: 3 bases; J trimming: 7 bases; junction bases outside the gene matches: 7. CDR3 sequence reads: CASGFWGQGAQPQHF. The DNA of the CDR3 is TGTGCTAGTGGTTTCTGGGGACAGGGAGCCCAGCCCCAGCATTTT.

This clonotype was seen ten or more times. The chain has TRBV27 and TRBJ2-6; 7 bases agree with TRBD1. With V trimmed by 1 base and J by 0 bases, 12 bases remained unmatched. There are 20 residues in the CDR3. CDR1 is MNHEY, CDR2 SMNVEV, per germline (reference sequence). The CDR3 DNA reads TGTGCCAGCAGTTTATATGGTTTCAGGGACAGCCACTCTGGGGCCAACGTCCTGACTTTC. It encodes CASSLYGFRDSHSGANVLTF.

This chain joins TRBV28 and TRBJ1-5; 8 bases agree with TRBD1. J was trimmed by 7 bases and V by 6 bases; bases with no gene match: 5. This CDR3 has 13 residues. Germline-derived CDR1 and CDR2 are MDHEN and SYDVKM. CDR3 loop: CASSGQGRQPQHF. CDR3 DNA: TGTGCCAGCAGCGGACAGGGTAGGCAGCCCCAGCATTTT.

This clonotype was recorded a few times. The rearrangement links TRBV2 to TRBJ2-1; D might be TRBD1 (6 bases). Trimming removed 0 bases at V and 15 bases at J, with 6 bases between. Germline-derived CDR1 and CDR2 are SNHLY and FYNNEI. The CDR3 totals 10 residues. The CDR3 here is CASSEADRFF. In nucleotides, the CDR3 is TGTGCCAGCAGTGAAGCGGACAGGTTCTTC.

This clonotype was observed a few times. This chain connects TRBV7-2 to TRBJ2-7; D might be TRBD2 (5 bases). The V end was cut by 3 bases, the J end by 7 bases, with 10 bases between. Germline loops: CDR1 SGHTA, CDR2 FQGNSA. The length of the CDR3 is 12 residues. The CDR3 loop reads CASSFRGREQYF. CDR3 DNA sequence: TGTGCCAGCAGCTTCCGAGGGCGGGAGCAGTACTTC.

There are a few counts of this clonotype. The chain recombines TRBV16 with TRBJ1-2; 7 bases agree with TRBD1. The germline CDR1 and CDR2 sequences are KGHSY and FQNENV. CDR3 length: 16 residues. V trimming: 2 bases; J trimming: 8 bases; junction bases outside the gene matches: 14. As DNA, the CDR3 is TGTGCCAGCAGCCAAACAAGGGACAGTACCGAGAGCGGCTACACCTTC. Its translation: CASSQTRDSTESGYTF.